These T cell receptor beta chains were read from a single sample in a study of cytomegalovirus exposure and HLA in healthy donors. This table comes from immunoSEQ multiplex PCR, and its TCRdb copy is limited to in-frame clones, with some not included. The sample lists about 160,000 clones, approximately 80% occurring once. Material: PBMCs. All receptors derive from a woman between 45 and 60 years old in good health and CMV-seronegative. Each CDR3 is given with its conserved first and last residue. The D gene is left open where the match is weak. Rows may omit the clone size; those that give it use once, few, many or a size class.

TRBV4-1,NA,TRBJ1-5,few,TGCGCCAGCAGCCCGGGGGGTCTCAATCAGCCCCAGCATTTT,CASSPGGLNQPQHF
TRBV2,TRBD2,TRBJ2-7,NA,TGTGCCAGCAGTGGTCTAGCGGGGGGCCCCCGCTTC,CASSGLAGGPRF
TRBV7-8,NA,TRBJ1-5,NA,TGTGCCAGCAGCTTAGGGAGGTTGGGACTTAGTAGCAATCAGCCCCAGCATTTT,CASSLGRLGLSSNQPQHF
TRBV7-3,NA,TRBJ1-1,NA,TGTGCCAGCAGCTTAAGAGCGAACACTGAAGCTTTCTTT,CASSLRANTEAFF
TRBV7-2,TRBD1,TRBJ2-2,few,TGTGCCAGCAGTCAATTGTGGCGGGACAGGGCGGCCACCGGGGAGCTGTTTTTT,CASSQLWRDRAATGELFF
TRBV7-2,TRBD1,TRBJ1-2,NA,TGTGCCAGCAGCTCAGGGGGCTGGGACTATGGCTACACCTTC,CASSSGGWDYGYTF
TRBV5-1,TRBD1,TRBJ2-7,NA,TGCGCCAGCAGCTTCAGTCTTAGGGACAGTGGCTACGAGCAGTACTTC,CASSFSLRDSGYEQYF
TRBV19,NA,TRBJ1-1,NA,TGTGCCAGTAGTAGCCGGGGAACACTCACTGAAGCTTTCTTT,CASSSRGTLTEAFF
TRBV27,TRBD1,TRBJ1-1,NA,TGTGCCAGCAGTCCGGACAGGGGAGGAGGTATGAGCACTGAAGCTTTCTTT,CASSPDRGGGMSTEAFF
TRBV5-4,NA,TRBJ2-4,NA,TGTGCCAGCAGCTTGGCCGGGGACACCGGGGACATTCAGTACTTC,CASSLAGDTGDIQYF
TRBV28,NA,TRBJ1-4,NA,TGTGCCAGCAGTCCACGGACACAGTATGAAAAACTGTTTTTT,CASSPRTQYEKLFF
TRBV4-1,NA,TRBJ1-1,NA,TGCGCCAGCAGCCAAGTTGGGGCAGGGGAGGCTTTCTTT,CASSQVGAGEAFF
TRBV12-5,NA,TRBJ2-7,NA,TGTGCTAGTGGTCCCCCGTCAGAATATTACCTTACCTACGAGCAGTACTTC,CASGPPSEYYLTYEQYF
TRBV6-5,NA,TRBJ1-3,NA,TGTGCCAGCAGGCCCTTTGGAGGGCTGGGAAACACCATATATTTT,CASRPFGGLGNTIYF
TRBV5-1,TRBD2,TRBJ2-7,NA,TGCGCCAGCAGCTTGTATAGCGGGAGTCCCGAGCAGTACTTC,CASSLYSGSPEQYF
TRBV10-3,TRBD1,TRBJ1-2,NA,TGTGCCACGCAGGGGGCCTATGGCTACACCTTC,CATQGAYGYTF
TRBV4-1,NA,TRBJ1-3,NA,TGCGCCAGCAGCCAGAAGAGCTCTGGAAACACCATATATTTT,CASSQKSSGNTIYF
TRBV5-1,TRBD2,TRBJ2-3,once,TGCGCCAGCAGCTTGGTAATAGCGGGAACAGATACGCAGTATTTT,CASSLVIAGTDTQYF
TRBV5-1,TRBD1,TRBJ1-2,once,TGCGCCAGCAGCTGGACTGGGACAGGGGCCGTCGCGACCTTC,CASSWTGTGAVATF
TRBV9,NA,TRBJ2-5,few,TGTGCCAGCAGCGTAGACCCAGGGGTTGGAGAGACCCAGTACTTC,CASSVDPGVGETQYF
TRBV7-2,TRBD1,TRBJ2-5,NA,TGTGCCAGCAGCTTAGGACAGGGGGCACAGACCCAGTACTTC,CASSLGQGAQTQYF
TRBV30,NA,TRBJ2-2,NA,TGTGCCTGGAGTGTTACAGAAACCGGGGAGCTGTTTTTT,CAWSVTETGELFF
TRBV11-2,TRBD2,TRBJ2-7,NA,TGTGCCAGCAGCCCGACTAGCGGGCCCGCTCGGCAGTACTTC,CASSPTSGPARQYF
TRBV19,NA,TRBJ2-3,once,TGTGCCAGTTCGGACACGGAAGGTTTT,CASSDTEGF
TRBV6-5,NA,TRBJ1-1,NA,TGTGCCAGCAGTTCCCCGACAGGGAACACTGAAGCTTTCTTT,CASSSPTGNTEAFF
TRBV6-6,NA,TRBJ1-4,NA,TGTGCCAGCAGAGGTACAGGGATGAGTGAAAAACTGTTTTTT,CASRGTGMSEKLFF
TRBV5-1,NA,TRBJ1-3,NA,TGCGCCAGCAGCTTGGAGGGGGGGTCAGGAAACACCATATATTTT,CASSLEGGSGNTIYF
TRBV6-5,TRBD1,TRBJ2-7,NA,TGTGCCAGCAGCCCGGGACAGGGATATTCCTACGAGCAGTACTTC,CASSPGQGYSYEQYF
TRBV6-5,TRBD1,TRBJ2-5,NA,TGTGCCAGCAGTTCCAAACCGGACAGGGCCAAAGAGACCCAGTACTTC,CASSSKPDRAKETQYF
TRBV28,TRBD1,TRBJ2-5,NA,TGTGCCAGCCGTCCCGGGACAGTGTACCAAGAGACCCAGTACTTC,CASRPGTVYQETQYF
TRBV6-5,NA,TRBJ2-3,NA,TGTGCCAACAGCATAGGGGGTATCACAGATACGCAGTATTTT,CANSIGGITDTQYF
TRBV28,TRBD2,TRBJ2-7,NA,TGTGCACACGGGGGGTTAAAAGTCTACGAGCAGTACTTC,CAHGGLKVYEQYF
TRBV5-4,TRBD2,TRBJ2-3,few,TGTGCCAGCAGCTCTAGCGGGACCAGGACAGATACGCAGTATTTT,CASSSSGTRTDTQYF
TRBV5-1,TRBD1,TRBJ1-1,NA,TGCGCCAGCAGCTTTTACAGGGGGAACACTGAAGCTTTCTTT,CASSFYRGNTEAFF
TRBV7-8,NA,TRBJ1-1,NA,TGTGCCAGCAGTTCGACGGCGCCCCTGCGGTTTATGAACACTGAAGCTTTCTTT,CASSSTAPLRFMNTEAFF
TRBV2,TRBD2,TRBJ2-1,many,TGTGCCAAGCAGGGACTAGCGGGATCCAATGAGCAGTTCTTC,CAKQGLAGSNEQFF
TRBV5-1,TRBD2,TRBJ2-5,once,TGCGCCAGCAGCTTGGGGGTAGCGGGGAAAGAGACCCAGTACTTC,CASSLGVAGKETQYF
TRBV6-6,TRBD1,TRBJ1-1,once,TGTGCCACTCACCAGGGGGCGAGGAACACTGAAGCTTTCTTT,CATHQGARNTEAFF
TRBV6-5,NA,TRBJ1-2,NA,TGTGCCAGCAGTTACTCCGGGACATCCTATGGCTACACCTTC,CASSYSGTSYGYTF
TRBV5-1,NA,TRBJ2-1,NA,TGCGCCAGCAGCTTGGAACCCTCTAACAGCAATGAGCAGTTCTTC,CASSLEPSNSNEQFF
TRBV5-1,TRBD1,TRBJ1-2,NA,TGCGCCAGCAGCTCCGGGACAGTCTATAACTATGGCTACACCTTT,CASSSGTVYNYGYTF
TRBV7-9,TRBD1,TRBJ1-1,NA,TGTGCCAGCAGCTTGATCCGAGGACAGGGGGCTGAAGCTTTCTTT,CASSLIRGQGAEAFF
TRBV7-2,TRBD2,TRBJ2-1,once,TGTGCCAGCAGGAGCGGGGGGGCCCAATTGTCCTACAATGAGCAGTTCTTC,CASRSGGAQLSYNEQFF
TRBV4-1,NA,TRBJ1-1,NA,TGCGCCAGCAGCCAAGAAGGGGACACCACTGAAGCTTTCTTT,CASSQEGDTTEAFF
TRBV9,TRBD2,TRBJ2-1,NA,TGTGCCAGCAGCCTAGCGGGGGGTTACAATGAGCAGTTCTTC,CASSLAGGYNEQFF
TRBV4-1,TRBD2,TRBJ2-5,NA,TGCGCCTCGCATGGGCTAGCGGTCCGCCAAGAGACCCAGTACTTC,CASHGLAVRQETQYF
TRBV10-3,NA,TRBJ1-1,NA,TGTGCCATCAGTGAGTCACGGGTACGGAACACTGAAGCTTTCTTT,CAISESRVRNTEAFF
TRBV4-3,TRBD2,TRBJ2-3,NA,TGCGCCAGCAGCCAAGAGAGGCTAGCGGGTTACACAGATACGCAGTATTTT,CASSQERLAGYTDTQYF
TRBV10-3,NA,TRBJ1-1,NA,TGTGCCATCAGTCACAGACATCGTAACACTGAAGCTTTCTTT,CAISHRHRNTEAFF